This T cell receptor beta chain is from a study of shared clonotypes between healthy human individuals. Points from the study as a whole: Among a handful of donors, roughly 5% of naive CD4 clonotypes were found in common.

Both subsets, CD45RA+ naive and CD45RA-negative memory, were split from the CD4+ cells. Authors' methods: Filtering was not the same, since immunoSEQ gave junction-only sequences without quality scores. Sequencing was performed with immunoSEQ multiplex PCR; in TCRdb, only in-frame clones are kept and a portion is missing. The DNA was the basis for D and trimming; V, J and clone size are from that table. The table shows about 2.3 million clones, with around 93% occurring only once. Germline values: CDR1 MNHNS, CDR2 SASEGT. V gave up 7 bases and J gave up 4 bases; unmatched junction bases: 6. The CDR3 is 15 residues long. Of note for this clone: Its antigen is still unknown.

The source of this sequence is a man aged 18 to 29 in good health. Some clones in this sample may be carry-over from other donors' samples. Sequencing input: naive CD4+ T cells from PBMCs. Specified subset: CD45RA+ positively selected. This chain connects TRBV6-1 to TRBJ2-5, with 13 bases identical to TRBD2. CDR3 nucleotide sequence: TGTGCCAGCACCGGGACTAGCGGGATTGGAGAGACCCAGTACTTC. Residues: CASTGTSGIGETQYF.